Listed below are T cell receptor beta chains from one sample, sequenced in a study of CD8+CD57+ T cells in acquired aplastic anemia. A single record per CDR3 protein comes from TCRdb applying MiXCR to the reads. The sample has some 120,000 distinct CDR3 sequences, roughly 40% seen once; the top ten hold around 2.5%. The sample consisted of sorted CD4+, CD8+, or CD8+CD57+ T cells (not recorded which) from PBMCs. The receptors originated from a human donor with aplastic anemia. The CDR3 runs from the conserved cysteine through the conserved F or W. D genes are given only for firm matches. Rows give clone size only sometimes, using once, few, many, or a class for an expanded clone.

>.|TRBV10-3|TRBJ1-5|.
CAISDREQPQHF
TGTGCCATCAGTGACCGTGAACAGCCCCAGCATTTT
>.|TRBV7-9|TRBJ1-1|once
CASSLKRNTEAFF
TGTGCCAGCAGCCTAAAGCGGAACACTGAAGCTTTCTTT
>TRBD1|TRBV11-1|TRBJ1-5|.
CASSLRTGRTRLVPNQPQHF
TGTGCCAGCAGCTTACGGACAGGGAGGACCCGTTTGGTCCCAAACCAGCCCCAGCATTTT
>.|TRBV9|TRBJ1-4|many
CASSAGVDGGNEKLFF
TGTGCCAGCAGCGCAGGTGTGGACGGAGGTAATGAAAAACTGTTTTTT
>.|TRBV20-1|TRBJ1-4|many
CSARSSEKLFF
TGCAGTGCTAGGTCCTCCGAAAAACTGTTTTTT
>.|TRBV29-1|TRBJ1-1|.
CSLRPGRSEAFF
TGCAGCTTGCGACCAGGGAGGTCTGAAGCTTTCTTT
>TRBD1|TRBV7-6|TRBJ2-7|once
CASSLGQGPEQYF
TGTGCCAGCAGCTTGGGACAGGGACCCGAGCAGTACTTC
>.|TRBV10-3|TRBJ2-1|.
CAISGPGGLREQFF
TGTGCCATCAGTGGTCCCGGGGGACTTCGTGAGCAGTTCTTC
>.|TRBV25-1|TRBJ1-1|many
CASSEAEAFF
TGTGCCAGCAGTGAGGCTGAAGCTTTCTTT
>.|TRBV20-1|TRBJ1-5|.
CSAGPGGEQPQHF
TGCAGTGCTGGGCCGGGGGGCGAACAGCCCCAGCATTTC
>TRBD1|TRBV28|TRBJ1-5|few
CASSTQGFGSNQPQHF
TGTGCCAGCAGTACACAGGGGTTTGGGAGCAATCAGCCCCAGCATTTT
>TRBD1|TRBV6-1|TRBJ1-2|.
CASSPRQGGERGYGYTF
TGTGCCAGCAGTCCTCGACAGGGGGGAGAACGGGGCTATGGCTACACCTTC
>.|TRBV6-1|TRBJ1-2|many
CASRQGYTF
TGTGCCAGCAGGCAGGGTTACACCTTC
>.|TRBV18|TRBJ1-4|.
CASSEWRGRIGEKLFF
TGTGCCAGCTCCGAATGGCGGGGGCGAATAGGCGAAAAACTGTTTTTT
>TRBD1|TRBV6-1|TRBJ1-2|many
CASSERQGGGNYGYTF
TGTGCCAGCAGTGAAAGACAGGGCGGGGGAAACTATGGCTACACCTTC
>TRBD1|TRBV25-1|TRBJ1-2|.
CASTGAGTGAGDYGYTF
TGTGCCAGCACTGGGGCCGGGACAGGGGCGGGGGACTATGGCTACACCTTC
>TRBD1|TRBV28|TRBJ1-5|.
CASSKPTGAPNQPQHF
TGTGCCAGCAGTAAGCCTACAGGGGCCCCTAATCAGCCCCAGCATTTT
>.|TRBV20-1|TRBJ2-7|.
CSATPSQGKTREQYF
TGCAGTGCTACCCCCAGTCAAGGGAAGACGCGGGAGCAGTACTTC
>.|TRBV5-1|TRBJ1-4|many
CASSLKSLREKLFF
TGCGCCAGCAGCTTGAAGAGCTTGAGGGAAAAACTGTTTTTT
>TRBD2|TRBV20-1|TRBJ2-1|many
CSARDKSGGYDEQFF
TGCAGTGCTAGAGATAAAAGCGGGGGGTATGATGAGCAGTTCTTC
>.|TRBV2|TRBJ1-2|many
CASRYGQEGYTF
TGTGCCAGCCGGTACGGACAAGAGGGCTACACCTTC
>TRBD1|TRBV11-3|TRBJ1-2|.
CASSSGGSNGYTF
TGTGCCAGCAGCTCAGGGGGTAGCAATGGCTACACCTTC
>.|TRBV12-3/TRBV12-4|TRBJ2-5|.
CASTHKETQYF
TGTGCCAGCACCCACAAGGAGACCCAGTACTTC
>TRBD2|TRBV7-2|TRBJ2-5|many
CASSFQGTPGGETQYF
TGTGCCAGCAGCTTCCAGGGTACTCCGGGGGGAGAGACCCAGTACTTC
>.|TRBV29-1|TRBJ2-5|.
CSVEPEETQYF
TGCAGCGTTGAGCCGGAAGAGACCCAGTACTTC
>TRBD2|TRBV2|TRBJ2-7|.
CASSGAGGDGSEQYF
TGTGCCAGCAGTGGGGCGGGAGGGGATGGATCCGAGCAGTACTTC
>.|TRBV6-2/TRBV6-3|TRBJ1-1|many
CASTRPELTEAFF
TGTGCCAGCACCCGTCCCGAATTAACTGAAGCTTTCTTT
>TRBD1|TRBV20-1|TRBJ1-2|.
CSARGQAGNYGYTF
TGCAGTGCTAGGGGACAGGCAGGGAACTATGGCTACACCTTC
>.|TRBV7-9|TRBJ1-6|.
CASSLGRGLDSPLHF
TGTGCCAGCAGCTTGGGTAGGGGTCTGGATTCACCCCTCCACTTT
>.|TRBV4-2|TRBJ1-5|many
CASSPSGGPLPQHF
TGTGCCAGCAGCCCCTCGGGCGGGCCTTTGCCCCAGCATTTT
>.|TRBV2|TRBJ1-2|many
CASSDPKGLEGYTF
TGTGCCAGCAGCGATCCGAAGGGGCTGGAAGGCTACACCTTC
>.|TRBV19|TRBJ1-1|many
CASQFGPMNTEAFF
TGTGCCAGCCAATTTGGGCCCATGAACACTGAAGCTTTCTTT
>.|TRBV12-3/TRBV12-4|TRBJ2-2|.
CASSLYMGGSTGELFF
TGTGCCAGCAGTTTATATATGGGAGGAAGTACCGGGGAGCTGTTTTTT
>TRBD2|TRBV11-2|TRBJ2-5|.
CASSSRPAGAGGETQYF
TGTGCCAGCAGCTCCCGACCAGCGGGGGCGGGGGGAGAGACCCAGTACTTC
>.|TRBV4-1|TRBJ1-5|many
CASSQVLGGTDQPQHF
TGCGCCAGCAGCCAAGTCTTGGGGGGGACGGATCAGCCCCAGCATTTT
>.|TRBV19|TRBJ1-1|.
CASSIWTEGTEAFF
TGTGCCAGTAGTATTTGGACAGAGGGCACTGAAGCTTTCTTT
>TRBD2|TRBV9|TRBJ2-5|few
CAGSAPAGGQETQYF
TGTGCCGGCAGCGCCCCCGCGGGGGGGCAAGAGACCCAGTACTTC
>TRBD2|TRBV10-3|TRBJ2-5|.
CAIGESRERGGRETQYF
TGTGCCATCGGTGAGTCTCGGGAGCGGGGGGGCCGAGAGACCCAGTACTTC
>.|TRBV2|TRBJ1-6|many
CASRGSTRNSPLHF
TGTGCCAGCAGGGGGTCAACTCGGAATTCACCCCTCCACTTT
>.|TRBV10-3|TRBJ1-5|.
CAISLGNQPQHF
TGTGCCATCAGCCTGGGGAATCAGCCCCAGCATTTT
>.|TRBV5-5|TRBJ2-7|few
CASSSSQGGYEQYF
TGTGCCAGCAGCTCCTCACAGGGTGGATACGAGCAGTACTTC
>.|TRBV9|TRBJ1-2|.
CASSSAIGGLDGYTF
TGTGCCAGCAGCTCGGCGATTGGGGGTCTCGATGGCTACACCTTC
>.|TRBV19|TRBJ1-2|many
CASSISRSGTHTF
TGTGCCAGTAGTATATCCCGCTCGGGGACCCACACCTTC
>TRBD1|TRBV29-1|TRBJ1-2|.
CSVDMGQGANGYTF
TGCAGCGTTGATATGGGACAGGGGGCAAATGGCTACACCTTC
>.|TRBV20-1|TRBJ1-4|many
CSARVDSLATNEKLFF
TGCAGTGCTAGAGTGGACTCCCTTGCAACTAATGAAAAACTGTTTTTT
>TRBD1|TRBV19|TRBJ1-5|few
CASTSTGGDQPQHF
TGTGCCAGTACTTCGACAGGGGGCGATCAGCCCCAGCATTTT
>TRBD1|TRBV14|TRBJ2-5|.
CASSKGGQGGETQYF
TGTGCCAGCAGCAAAGGTGGACAGGGGGGGGAGACCCAGTACTTC
>.|TRBV10-3|TRBJ1-2|.
CAINREHGYTF
TGTGCCATCAACAGGGAGCATGGCTACACCTTC
>TRBD1|TRBV7-9|TRBJ1-2|many
CASSRQGVGVDGYTF
TGTGCCAGCAGCCGACAGGGGGTCGGTGTGGATGGCTACACCTTC
>.|TRBV10-1|TRBJ2-3|.
CASRTSVSRGHTDTQYF
TGCGCCAGCCGGACATCCGTTAGCAGGGGACACACAGATACGCAGTATTTT
>TRBD1|TRBV4-3|TRBJ2-7|.
CASSREQGARTYEQYF
TGCGCCAGCAGCCGAGAACAGGGGGCGCGGACCTACGAGCAGTACTTC
>.|TRBV29-1|TRBJ1-3|.
CSVETESSGNTIYF
TGCAGCGTGGAAACGGAAAGCTCTGGAAACACCATATATTTT
>.|TRBV7-9|TRBJ1-1|.
CASSLGGFAFF
TGTGCCAGCAGCCTGGGAGGGTTCGCTTTCTTT
>.|TRBV11-1|TRBJ1-2|few
CASSLGTTLANYGYTF
TGTGCCAGCAGCCTGGGGACGACCTTAGCTAACTATGGCTACACCTTC
>.|TRBV25-1|TRBJ1-5|.
CASSGVGNQPQHF
TGTGCCAGCAGTGGGGTAGGGAATCAGCCCCAGCATTTT
>TRBD1|TRBV6-5|TRBJ1-5|many
CASSSDRGSNQPQHF
TGTGCCAGCAGTTCGGACAGGGGTAGCAATCAGCCCCAGCATTTT
>.|TRBV28|TRBJ2-3|few
CASSLADSTDTQYF
TGTGCCAGCAGTTTGGCCGATAGCACAGATACGCAGTATTTT
>.|TRBV7-9|TRBJ1-6|many
CASSLDSFTAPLHF
TGTGCCAGCAGCTTAGACAGTTTCACTGCACCCCTCCACTTT
>TRBD1|TRBV19|TRBJ1-5|once
CASIARGQGQPQHF
TGTGCCAGTATTGCCAGGGGGCAGGGTCAGCCCCAGCATTTT